This TCR beta chain originates from a study of PD-L1 blockade in urothelial cancer. Trimming left V 0 bases short and J 8 bases short, with 20 bases between. Germline V gene lookup returns CDR1 LGHNA and CDR2 YNFKEQ. This CDR3 comprises 17 residues. Pretreatment and on-treatment samples were taken, numbering 1 to 8 per patient. The protocol was immunoSEQ multiplex PCR, while the TCRdb copy is restricted to in-frame clones and leaves out a portion. The sample yields about 90,000 clones, approximately 91% seen once. Sequenced material: PBMCs, taken around atezolizumab (anti-PD-L1) treatment. This clonotype originated in a man aged 55-75 years with urothelial cancer. The V call is TRBV4-2, the J call TRBJ2-1, with D perhaps matching TRBD2 (6 bases). The CDR3 loop is CASSQDIAGRSRDEQFF. CDR3 DNA sequence: TGTGCCAGCAGCCAAGATATCGCCGGGAGAAGTAGGGATGAGCAGTTCTTC.